One T cell receptor (beta chain) is described in this entry. The CDR3 extends over 15 amino acids. Germline-derived CDR1 and CDR2 are SGHKS and YYEKEE (reference sequence). The trim removed 4 bases at V and 7 bases at J, leaving 8 bases unmatched. This specimen comes from a study of blood T cells in healthy people across ages. Alongside a J-beta primer mix, a sample-barcoded 5' primer served in a second PCR lasting about 7 to 12 cycles. MiXCR, applied by TCRdb to the 5' RACE reads, yields one record per CDR3 protein. The table includes more than 600,000 distinct CDR3 sequences, 20% to 25% detected once. These data were likewise used in another study, on T cells of mothers and their children.

The sequenced sample consisted of blood. The source of this sequence is a boy aged 10-17 years in good health. The chain links TRBV5-5 to TRBJ1-6; 7 bases fit TRBD1. The CDR3 coding sequence is TGTGCCAGCAGCCTACCCGGGACAGCCAATTCACCCCTCCACTTT. Translation: CASSLPGTANSPLHF.